This TCR beta chain was retrieved from a study of OX40 agonist ivuxolimab in advanced cancers. Study overall: Patients enrolled in dose escalation were diagnosed with hepatocellular carcinoma, melanoma, renal cell or head and neck cancer. Of mixed ages from about 23 to 85 and averaging about 60 years, the group was more than 65% male.

Overall study results and limits: Researchers report that CD8+ T cells had, on average, more expanded clones than CD4+.

Produced via immunoSEQ multiplex PCR; TCRdb's table is partial and in-frame only. The sample consists of roughly 70,000 clones, roughly nine tenths of them appearing once. About this clone itself: The antigen is not known.

V was clipped by 7 bases and J by 5 bases, with 15 bases between them. Germline-derived CDR1 and CDR2 are SNHLY and FYNNEI. The CDR3 has 14 amino acids. The source of this sequence is an adult with an advanced solid tumor such as melanoma, head and neck, liver or kidney cancer. The J gene is TRBJ1-5, the V gene TRBV2; D is perhaps TRBD1 (5 bases). The specimen was CD4+ or CD8+ T cells sorted from blood, collected in a trial of the OX40 agonist ivuxolimab. The CDR3 DNA is TGTGCCAGCAAACGGGCCGAGGGGCATCAGCCCCAGCATTTT. This gives the protein CASKRAEGHQPQHF.